This entry describes one TCR beta chain. This sample was included in a study of blood T cell repertoires in COVID-19. About the study: Nucleic acid was either cDNA or gDNA, and it came from T cells, B-cell-depleted T cells, or PBMCs.

Cohorts were based on clinical histories the participants reported. Assay used: immunoSEQ multiplex PCR; TCRdb lists only in-frame clones, some missing. Here the sample spans approximately 270,000 clones, 70% to 90% being singletons. The sequencing sample was made of PBMCs or T cells enriched from blood (not recorded which). This TCR derives from a woman aged 30 to 39 who had recovered from COVID-19.

DNA of the CDR3: TGCGCCAGCAGCTTGGGTCTAGGATCTGGAAACACCATATATTTT. Translated, it gives CASSLGLGSGNTIYF. This chain links TRBV5-1 with TRBJ1-3; D is uncertain. With 0 bases removed from V and 1 base from J, the gap between germline ends came to 8 bases. Germline V gene lookup returns CDR1 SGHRS and CDR2 YFSETQ. The CDR3 length is 15 residues.